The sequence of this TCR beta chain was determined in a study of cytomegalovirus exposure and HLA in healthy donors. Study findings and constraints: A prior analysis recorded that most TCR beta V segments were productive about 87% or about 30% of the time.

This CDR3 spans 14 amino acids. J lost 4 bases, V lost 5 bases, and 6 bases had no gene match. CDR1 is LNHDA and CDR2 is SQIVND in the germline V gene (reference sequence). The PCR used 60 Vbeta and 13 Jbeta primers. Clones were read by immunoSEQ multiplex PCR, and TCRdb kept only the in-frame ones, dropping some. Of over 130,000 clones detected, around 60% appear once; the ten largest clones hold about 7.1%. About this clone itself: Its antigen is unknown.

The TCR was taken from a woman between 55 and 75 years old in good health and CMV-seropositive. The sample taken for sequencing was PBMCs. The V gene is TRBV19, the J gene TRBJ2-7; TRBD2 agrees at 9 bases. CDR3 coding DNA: TGTGCCAGTAGTCGGGCTAGCGGGAAGTACGAGCAGTACTTC. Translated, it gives CASSRASGKYEQYF.